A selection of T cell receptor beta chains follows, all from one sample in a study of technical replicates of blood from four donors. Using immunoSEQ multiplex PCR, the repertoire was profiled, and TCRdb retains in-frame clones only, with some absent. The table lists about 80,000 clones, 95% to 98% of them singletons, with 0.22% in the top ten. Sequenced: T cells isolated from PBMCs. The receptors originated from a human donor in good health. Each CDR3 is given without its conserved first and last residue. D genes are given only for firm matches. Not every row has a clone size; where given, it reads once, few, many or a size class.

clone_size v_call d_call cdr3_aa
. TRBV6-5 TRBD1 ASSRQGTNEKLF
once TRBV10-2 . ASSEAEERNLPRARRY
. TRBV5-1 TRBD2 ASSLEGGRGSEQY
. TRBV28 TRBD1 ASRITGTGSHQPQH
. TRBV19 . ATTGYTYEQY
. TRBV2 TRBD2 ASSGRSGVQGEQF
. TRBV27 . ASSLIGQRYEQY
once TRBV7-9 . ASSEPQGSYGYT
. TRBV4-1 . ASSQDRRQGPYEQY
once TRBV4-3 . ASSRQTGAGEKLF
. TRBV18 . ASSPGREADEAF
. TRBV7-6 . ASSLVVAAPYNEQF
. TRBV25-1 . ASSEYPEEQF
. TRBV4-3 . ASSQAFEAHYGYT
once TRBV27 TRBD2 ASLGGRAYNEQF
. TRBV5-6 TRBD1 ASSRTGSYGYT
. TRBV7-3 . ASSLTSGEYQPQH
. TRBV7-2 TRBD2 ASSSLAANTGELF